This TCR beta chain is from a study of Ad26.COV2.S vaccination and SARS-CoV-2 variants (dated by TCRdb to about 2021). Describing the broader study: Donors in the vaccine arm were drawn from COV1001, a multicentre, randomized, double-blind, placebo-controlled phase I-IIa trial testing Ad26.COV2.S in healthy adults. Dosing of Ad26.COV2.S was intramuscular, at either 5x10^10 or 1x10^11 viral particles, delivered as one shot or as two shots spaced 56 days apart. The specificity and breadth of SARS-CoV-2-reactive T cell receptors after Ad26.COV2.S vaccination were assessed by TCRbeta repertoire sequencing. A total of approximately 30 samples were included in the TCR-sequenced set, comprising around 19 Ad26.COV2.S vaccine recipients, 5 placebo recipients and 8 SARS-CoV-2 convalescent individuals. Participants in the trial were split at random into five groups of five each, receiving low-dose or high-dose Ad26.COV2.S once or twice, or else placebo on both occasions. Investigators remained blinded to trial group allocation during experiments and outcome assessment. General findings and caveats noted by the study authors: Vaccine and placebo recipients had comparable non-spike TCR breadth, which fits with the vaccine containing only spike. It was noted by the authors that total T cell responses may have been underestimated by the TCR breadth and depth analyses. Substantial breadth of spike-specific CD8+ and CD4+ T cell responses was reported after vaccination. Comparing responses between vaccine doses or regimens was not something the study was powered to do. Higher spike-specific TCR breadth was observed in Ad26.COV2.S recipients than in placebo recipients (P = 0.0014).

TCRbeta CDR3 regions were sequenced with the immunoSEQ Assay. After extraction, genomic DNA underwent amplification by bias-controlled multiplex PCR, followed by high-throughput sequencing. The paper's data handling went like this. To quantify the absolute abundance of every unique TCRbeta CDR3 region, sequences were collapsed and filtered. T cell fraction was estimated by normalizing TCRbeta template counts to usable DNA, which was measured by amplifying reference genes present in all nucleated cells. Repertoire TCRs were annotated as SARS-CoV-2-specific when V gene, CDR3 amino acid sequence and J gene were exactly matched to a known reactive TCR set. MIRA supplied the reference SARS-CoV-2 TCR set, which was filtered for enrichment in COVID-19-positive ImmuneCODE repertoires so that public or cross-reactive TCRs were removed. Based on the MIRA antigens, annotated TCRs were further analysed at the level of specific ORF or position within ORF. Breadth was defined as the number of annotated unique rearrangements divided by the total number of unique productive rearrangements, and depth was defined as the summed frequency of the annotated unique rearrangements. TCR breadth was compared between groups using two-sided Wilcoxon rank-sum tests. As stored in TCRdb, this immuneACCESS dataset retains in-frame rearrangements with V and J assigned. A fraction of the clones does not appear; measured against another copy, unresolved V genes explain less than half of the discrepancy, and the remainder lacks a known reason. The V and J calls and clone size were taken over from that table, and D and trimming were inferred from the DNA. This sample gives 410,000 or so clones in total; 80% to 95% of them show up just once. The top ten hold about 1.6% of the sample.

Of note for this clone: Its antigen remains undetermined. No much larger clone is present one base from it, and per-base qualities are unavailable.

The treatment or condition tag for this specimen amounts to: 15 to 20 received Ad26.COV2.S at low or high dose, single or two shots; five or six received placebo; per-sample allocation not given. For vaccine and placebo recipients, the sequenced repertoires came from samples collected on day 63 after the first injection. Cohort 1b enrolled roughly 25 adults aged 18-55 years at a single site in Boston, USA, between 29 July and 7 August 2020. Ad26.COV2.S was a replication-incompetent adenovirus type 26 vector that expressed a prefusion-stabilized SARS-CoV-2 spike protein derived from the original Wuhan strain. The receptor comes from a person aged 18-60 years who received the Ad26.COV2.S COVID-19 vaccine or a placebo. The material was peripheral blood, obtained in a trial of Ad26.COV2.S vaccine versus placebo.

The base sequence is TGTGCCAGCAGTTTACCCGGTAATCAGCCCCAGCATTTT. It is translated as CASSLPGNQPQHF. The chain couples TRBV12-3 or TRBV12-4 to TRBJ1-5, with the D gene too uncertain to name. V is pared back by 2 bases and J by 4 bases, with 6 bases lying between the germline termini. The CDR3 contains 13 residues, cysteine and phenylalanine counted. The retained sequence is limited to the CDR3, 39 bases, with the frame set at the first base.